The clone carrying this T cell receptor (beta chain) was recorded once. Its antigen remains unknown. Method: immunoSEQ multiplex PCR; TCRdb's copy keeps in-frame clones and lacks some. Of approximately 360,000 clones listed, roughly 85% are singletons. The sample is drawn from a study of Ad26.COV2.S vaccination and SARS-CoV-2 variants. Study-level findings and limits: Total T cell responses may have been underestimated by the TCR breadth and depth analyses. Similar non-spike TCR breadth was observed in recipients of vaccine and of placebo.

This sample's treatment: around 19 received Ad26.COV2.S at low or high dose, single or two shots; a few received placebo; per-sample allocation not given. On day 63 after the first injection, vaccine and placebo recipients gave samples. At a Boston site, the person donating was an adult of 18-55 years. Its platform was an Ad26 vector, and its expressed antigen was Wuhan-strain SARS-CoV-2 spike. The source was peripheral blood, collected in a trial of Ad26.COV2.S vaccine versus placebo. This TCR came from a person between 18 and 65 years old who received the Ad26.COV2.S COVID-19 vaccine or a placebo.

CDR3 sequence (DNA): TGTGCCAGCAACGGGCTAGCGGGAGCGGGTGAGCAGTTCTTC. Amino acids: CASNGLAGAGEQFF. The V gene is TRBV6-5, the J gene TRBJ2-1; 10 bases are a match to TRBD2. The CDR3 is made up of 14 amino acids. CDR1 is MNHEY and CDR2 is SVGAGI in the germline V gene. V lost 7 bases, J lost 9 bases, and 9 bases stayed unmatched.